This is a list of T cell receptor beta chains from one sample in a study of blood T cell repertoires in COVID-19. Measured with immunoSEQ multiplex PCR; TCRdb has only the in-frame clones, and not every one. The profile shows approximately 190,000 clones, about 85% of them singletons. Material: peripheral blood. The receptors derive from a man in his 60s with active or convalescent COVID-19. Each CDR3 is given with its conserved first and last residue.

j_call | v_call | cdr3_aa
TRBJ2-5 | TRBV7-9 | CASSLSRGDGETQYF
TRBJ1-1 | TRBV10-3 | CAISEWAGGINTEAFF
TRBJ2-1 | TRBV5-1 | CASSLEPSGEQFF
TRBJ1-2 | TRBV11-2 | CASSSSGGGYTF
TRBJ1-5 | TRBV6-5 | CASAGTGYQPQHF
TRBJ1-1 | TRBV9 | CASSVDRANAEAFF
TRBJ1-2 | TRBV19 | CASSIEKGARGYTF
TRBJ1-5 | TRBV6-5 | CASSGHPNQPQHF
TRBJ1-4 | TRBV9 | CASSRTGSEKLFF
TRBJ2-2 | TRBV7-3 | CASSPSTGELFF
TRBJ1-2 | TRBV9 | CASSPGTASNVGYTF
TRBJ2-5 | TRBV9 | CASSEGELRVETQYF
TRBJ1-1 | TRBV19 | CASSIILGRAAFF
TRBJ1-5 | TRBV2 | CASSERTGYGNQPQHF
TRBJ1-2 | TRBV6-1 | CASSEGTGSPNYGYTF
TRBJ2-1 | TRBV5-1 | CASSLVGGASPNEQFF
TRBJ2-5 | TRBV5-1 | CASSSTGNQETQYF
TRBJ2-1 | TRBV9 | CASSVIGGDSYNEQFF
TRBJ1-1 | TRBV5-1 | CASSGDRAFAFF
TRBJ2-5 | TRBV11-2 | CASSPRTSGGRETQYF
TRBJ2-5 | TRBV19 | CASSPGQGTETQYF
TRBJ2-2 | TRBV25-1 | CASSEGMGRTGELFF
TRBJ2-1 | TRBV5-1 | CASSPKTSGGAGEQFF
TRBJ2-7 | TRBV7-2 | CASSELSRGRGSYEQYF
TRBJ1-2 | TRBV18 | CASSPQGAQGGYTF
TRBJ2-7 | TRBV5-4 | CASSTRDNLYEQYF
TRBJ2-2 | TRBV6-5 | CASRLAGSTGELFF
TRBJ1-2 | TRBV10-1 | CARGTGIFYGYTF
TRBJ2-6 | TRBV9 | CASSAPAGANVLTF
TRBJ2-1 | TRBV4-1 | CASSQVAGGLVWEEQFF
TRBJ1-1 | TRBV2 | CASDQTAELEAFF
TRBJ1-1 | TRBV20-1 | CSASPPGWDTEAFF
TRBJ1-3 | TRBV19 | CASRPRTGEGNTIYF
TRBJ2-5 | TRBV7-6 | CASSFSPSGGAPETQYF
TRBJ1-1 | TRBV6-6 | CASSGLRTEAFF
TRBJ1-4 | TRBV28 | CASSSTRGLSNEKLFF
TRBJ1-6 | TRBV28 | CASSSGQGTSPLHF
TRBJ2-2 | TRBV5-4 | CASSSGTGGTGELFF
TRBJ2-3 | TRBV6-1 | CASSEELGLAPPTDTQYF
TRBJ2-1 | TRBV19 | CASSIGQGRNEQFF
TRBJ2-3 | TRBV10-3 | CASMAGGGSDTQYF
TRBJ2-7 | TRBV3-1/TRBV3-2 | CASSRRGGNEQYF
TRBJ2-1 | TRBV5-1 | CASSPGGGEYNEQFF
TRBJ2-7 | TRBV5-6 | CASSQSGHSYEQYF
TRBJ2-5 | TRBV18 | CASSNNRGRETQYF
TRBJ2-7 | TRBV7-9 | CASSWEARYEQYF
TRBJ1-5 | TRBV6-6 | CASSPTRGDQPQHF
TRBJ2-3 | TRBV5-1 | CASSLPGLAATDTQYF
TRBJ1-2 | TRBV2 | CATSRDFNYGYTF
TRBJ1-5 | TRBV2 | CASRDRGIQPQHF
TRBJ1-6 | TRBV11-2 | CASRRPGRENSPLHF
TRBJ1-1 | TRBV27 | CATQGSTEAFF
TRBJ1-6 | TRBV29-1 | CSVARGRTVHNSPLHF